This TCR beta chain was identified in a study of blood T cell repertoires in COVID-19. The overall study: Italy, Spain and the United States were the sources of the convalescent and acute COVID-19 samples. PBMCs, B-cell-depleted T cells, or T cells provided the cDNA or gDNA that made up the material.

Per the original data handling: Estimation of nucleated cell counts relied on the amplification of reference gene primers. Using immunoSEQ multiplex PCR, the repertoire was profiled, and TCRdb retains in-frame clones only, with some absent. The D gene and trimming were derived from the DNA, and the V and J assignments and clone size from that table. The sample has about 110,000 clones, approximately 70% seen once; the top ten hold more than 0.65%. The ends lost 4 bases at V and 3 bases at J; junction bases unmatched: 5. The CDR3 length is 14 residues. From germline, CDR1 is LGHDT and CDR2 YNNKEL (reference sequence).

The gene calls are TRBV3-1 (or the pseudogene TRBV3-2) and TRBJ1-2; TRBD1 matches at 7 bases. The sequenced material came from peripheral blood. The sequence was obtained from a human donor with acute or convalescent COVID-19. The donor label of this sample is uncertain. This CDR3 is CASSPGQNYYGYTF. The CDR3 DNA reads TGTGCCAGCAGCCCGGGACAGAACTACTATGGCTACACCTTC.